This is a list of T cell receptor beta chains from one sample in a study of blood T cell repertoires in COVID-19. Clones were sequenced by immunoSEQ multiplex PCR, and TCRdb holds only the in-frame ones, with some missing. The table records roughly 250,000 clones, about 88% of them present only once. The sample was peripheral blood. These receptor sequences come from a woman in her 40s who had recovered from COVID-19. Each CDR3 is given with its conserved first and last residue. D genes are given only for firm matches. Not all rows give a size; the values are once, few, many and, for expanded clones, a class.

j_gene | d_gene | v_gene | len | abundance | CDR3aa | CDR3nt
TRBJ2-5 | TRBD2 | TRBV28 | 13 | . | CASGSGDQETQYF | TGTGCCAGCGGTAGCGGGGATCAAGAGACCCAGTACTTC
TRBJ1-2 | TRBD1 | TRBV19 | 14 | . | CASSTQGANYGYTF | TGTGCCAGTAGTACCCAGGGGGCCAACTATGGCTACACCTTC
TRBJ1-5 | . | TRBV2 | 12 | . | CASTGGYQPQHF | TGTGCCAGCACGGGGGGGTATCAGCCCCAGCATTTT
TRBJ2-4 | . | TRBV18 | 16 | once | CASSPASYLAKNIQYF | TGTGCCAGCTCACCAGCGTCCTATTTAGCCAAAAACATTCAGTACTTC
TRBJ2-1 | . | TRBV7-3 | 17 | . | CASSLNPRVGSYNEQFF | TGTGCCAGCAGCTTAAACCCCCGGGTAGGATCCTACAATGAGCAGTTCTTC
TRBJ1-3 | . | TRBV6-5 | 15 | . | CASSSGGDSGNTIYF | TGTGCCAGCAGTTCTGGTGGAGACTCTGGAAACACCATATATTTT
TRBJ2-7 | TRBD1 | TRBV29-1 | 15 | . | CSVVGGTGGNYEQYF | TGCAGCGTTGTGGGCGGGACAGGGGGCAACTACGAGCAGTACTTC
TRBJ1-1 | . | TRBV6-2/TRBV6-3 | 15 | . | CASSYPGKGKTEAFF | TGTGCCAGCAGTTACCCAGGGAAGGGGAAGACTGAAGCTTTCTTT
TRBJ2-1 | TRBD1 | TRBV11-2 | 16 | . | CASSLALTGEYNEQFF | TGTGCCAGCAGCTTAGCCCTAACAGGGGAGTACAATGAGCAGTTCTTC
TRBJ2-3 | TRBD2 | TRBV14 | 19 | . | CASSQWNVARTRIPSTQYF | TGTGCCAGCAGCCAATGGAATGTGGCCAGGACTAGAATCCCGAGTACGCAGTATTTT
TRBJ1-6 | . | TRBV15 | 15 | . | CATSRVTVGYSPLHF | TGTGCCACCAGCAGAGTGACAGTCGGATATTCACCCCTCCACTTT
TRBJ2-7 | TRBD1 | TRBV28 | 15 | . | CASSITGTGATRQYF | TGTGCCAGCAGTATAACCGGGACAGGGGCTACAAGGCAGTACTTC
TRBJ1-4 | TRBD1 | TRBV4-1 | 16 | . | CASSRVGTATNEKLFF | TGCGCCAGCAGCCGAGTCGGGACAGCAACTAATGAAAAACTGTTTTTT
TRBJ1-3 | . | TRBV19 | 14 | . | CASSPIGGGNTIYF | TGTGCCAGTAGTCCGATAGGGGGTGGAAACACCATATATTTT
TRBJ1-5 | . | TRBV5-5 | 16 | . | CASSPGWGYSNQPQHF | TGTGCCAGCAGCCCAGGGTGGGGCTATAGCAATCAGCCCCAGCATTTT
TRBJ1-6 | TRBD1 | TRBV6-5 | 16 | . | CASSYRTGLSNSPLHF | TGTGCCAGCAGTTACCGGACAGGGCTTAGCAATTCACCCCTCCACTTT
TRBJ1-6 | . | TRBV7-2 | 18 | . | CASTRSGGSGGNSSPLHF | TGTGCCAGCACCAGATCGGGGGGCAGCGGGGGGAATAGTTCACCCCTCCACTTT
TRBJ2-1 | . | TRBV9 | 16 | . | CASSVVGAQDYNEQFF | TGTGCCAGCAGCGTAGTAGGGGCACAGGATTACAATGAGCAGTTCTTC
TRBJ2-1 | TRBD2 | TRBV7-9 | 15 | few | CASSLVSGGANEQFF | TGTGCCAGCAGCTTAGTAAGCGGGGGGGCCAATGAGCAGTTCTTC
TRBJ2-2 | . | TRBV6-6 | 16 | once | CASIGGTGLNTGELFF | TGTGCCAGCATTGGGGGGACGGGACTCAACACCGGGGAGCTGTTTTTT
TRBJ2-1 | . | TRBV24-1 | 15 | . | CATSEAGVGIHEQFF | TGTGCCACCAGTGAGGCAGGGGTCGGGATCCATGAGCAGTTCTTC
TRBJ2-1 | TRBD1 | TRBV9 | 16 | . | CASSPPGQGTYNEQFF | TGTGCCAGCAGCCCTCCGGGACAGGGTACGTACAATGAGCAGTTCTTC
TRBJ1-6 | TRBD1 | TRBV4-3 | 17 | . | CASSLGNRGMNNSPLHF | TGCGCCAGCAGCCTGGGTAACAGGGGAATGAATAATTCACCCCTCCACTTT
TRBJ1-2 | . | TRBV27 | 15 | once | CASSPQGQPDYGYTF | TGTGCCAGCAGTCCACAAGGACAGCCCGATTATGGCTACACCTTC
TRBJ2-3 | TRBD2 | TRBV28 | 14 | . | CASFIAGRPDTQYF | TGTGCCAGCTTCATAGCGGGAAGGCCAGATACGCAGTATTTT
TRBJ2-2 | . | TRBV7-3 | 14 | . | CASSLTQGTGELFF | TGTGCCAGCAGCTTAACGCAGGGGACCGGGGAGCTGTTTTTT
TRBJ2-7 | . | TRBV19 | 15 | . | CASSIRWGDSYEQYF | TGTGCCAGTAGTATTCGCTGGGGGGATTCCTACGAGCAGTACTTC
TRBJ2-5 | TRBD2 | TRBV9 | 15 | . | CASSVMTSGPETQYF | TGTGCCAGCAGCGTAATGACTAGCGGGCCAGAGACCCAGTACTTC
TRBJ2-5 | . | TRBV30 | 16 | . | CAWHRGLNPRQETQYF | TGTGCCTGGCACAGGGGACTCAACCCCCGGCAAGAGACCCAGTACTTC
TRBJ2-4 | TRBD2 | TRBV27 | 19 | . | CASSFFPPGLAGGGGIQYF | TGTGCCAGCAGTTTTTTTCCACCGGGACTAGCGGGAGGGGGCGGCATTCAGTACTTC
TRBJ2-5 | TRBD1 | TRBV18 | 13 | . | CASSTGVEETQYF | TGTGCCAGCTCGACAGGGGTGGAGGAGACCCAGTACTTC
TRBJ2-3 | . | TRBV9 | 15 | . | CASSVRGASTDTQYF | TGTGCCAGCAGCGTACGGGGGGCTAGCACAGATACGCAGTATTTT
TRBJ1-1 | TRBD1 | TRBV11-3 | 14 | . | CASSNRDRVTEAFF | TGTGCCAGCAGCAACCGGGACAGGGTTACTGAAGCTTTCTTT
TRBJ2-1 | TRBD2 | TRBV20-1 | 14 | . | CSASTGGPRNEQFF | TGCAGTGCTAGTACGGGAGGGCCGCGGAATGAGCAGTTCTTC
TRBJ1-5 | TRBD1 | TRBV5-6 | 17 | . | CASSEQGPYSTNQPQHF | TGTGCCAGCAGCGAACAGGGGCCTTATTCCACGAATCAGCCCCAGCATTTT
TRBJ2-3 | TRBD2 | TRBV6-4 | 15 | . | CASSVGTSGGTTQYF | TGTGCCAGCAGCGTTGGGACTAGCGGGGGGACGACGCAGTATTTT
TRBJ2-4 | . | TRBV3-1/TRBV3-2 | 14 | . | CASSQRGAKNIQYF | TGTGCCAGCAGCCAACGGGGAGCCAAAAACATTCAGTACTTC
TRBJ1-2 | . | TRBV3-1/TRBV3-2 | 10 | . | CAFQGGGYTF | TGTGCCTTCCAGGGAGGAGGCTACACCTTC
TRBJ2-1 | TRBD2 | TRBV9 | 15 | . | CASSSLADSYNEQFF | TGTGCCAGCAGCTCCCTAGCGGACTCCTACAATGAGCAGTTCTTC
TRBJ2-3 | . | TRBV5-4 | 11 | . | CASNWTDTQYF | TGTGCCAGCAACTGGACAGATACGCAGTATTTT
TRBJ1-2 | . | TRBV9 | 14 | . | CASSTSDRNYGYTF | TGTGCCAGCAGCACCAGCGACAGAAACTATGGCTACACCTTC
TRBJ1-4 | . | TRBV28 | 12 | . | CASRQSNEKLFF | TGTGCCAGCAGACAGTCAAATGAAAAACTGTTTTTT
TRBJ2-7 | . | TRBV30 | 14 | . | CAWSVGSGIYEQYF | TGTGCCTGGAGTGTAGGCTCAGGGATCTACGAGCAGTACTTC
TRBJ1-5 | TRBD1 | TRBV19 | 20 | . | CASSIESSGQGLIQKQPQHF | TGTGCCAGTAGTATAGAGTCTTCCGGACAGGGTCTTATTCAGAAGCAGCCCCAGCATTTT
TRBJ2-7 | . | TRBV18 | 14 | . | CASSPVGGQYEQYF | TGTGCCAGCTCCCCCGTGGGTGGACAGTACGAGCAGTACTTC
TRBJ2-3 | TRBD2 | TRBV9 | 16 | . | CASSPRTSGGTDTQYF | TGTGCCAGCAGCCCGAGGACTAGCGGGGGCACAGATACGCAGTATTTT
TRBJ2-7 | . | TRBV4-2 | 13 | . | CASSQGWLYEQYF | TGTGCCAGCAGCCAAGGCTGGCTCTACGAGCAGTACTTC
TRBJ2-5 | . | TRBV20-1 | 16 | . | CSASRTQGGGQETQYF | TGCAGTGCTAGTAGAACACAGGGAGGGGGGCAAGAGACCCAGTACTTC
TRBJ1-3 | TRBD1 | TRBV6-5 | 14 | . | CAGRDRGIGNTIYF | TGTGCCGGCCGCGACAGGGGAATCGGAAACACCATATATTTT
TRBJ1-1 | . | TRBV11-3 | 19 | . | CASCLGSGRSKGLNTEAFF | TGTGCCAGCTGCCTGGGTTCAGGGCGCTCAAAAGGGTTGAACACTGAAGCTTTCTTT
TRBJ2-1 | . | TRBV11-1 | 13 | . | CASSLTQGNNEFF | TGTGCCAGCAGCTTAACACAGGGAAATAACGAGTTCTTC
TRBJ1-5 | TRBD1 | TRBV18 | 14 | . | CASSPTGGDQPQHF | TGTGCCAGCTCACCTACAGGGGGGGATCAGCCCCAGCATTTT
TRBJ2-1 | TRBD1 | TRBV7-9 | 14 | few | CASSPGTAYNEQFF | TGTGCCAGCAGCCCCGGGACAGCCTACAATGAGCAGTTCTTC
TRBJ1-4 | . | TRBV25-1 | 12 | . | CASSEYDEKLFF | TGTGCCAGCAGTGAATACGATGAAAAACTGTTTTTT